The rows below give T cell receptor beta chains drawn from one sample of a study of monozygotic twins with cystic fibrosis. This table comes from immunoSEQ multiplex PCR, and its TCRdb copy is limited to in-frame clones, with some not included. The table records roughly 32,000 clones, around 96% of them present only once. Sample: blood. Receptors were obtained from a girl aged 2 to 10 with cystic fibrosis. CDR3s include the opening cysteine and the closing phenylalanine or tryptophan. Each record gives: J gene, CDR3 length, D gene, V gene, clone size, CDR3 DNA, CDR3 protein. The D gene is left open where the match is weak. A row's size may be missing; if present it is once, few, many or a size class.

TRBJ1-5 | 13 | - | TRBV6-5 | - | TGTGCCAGCACTCAAAGTGAGAGTCAGCCCCAGCATTTT | CASTQSESQPQHF
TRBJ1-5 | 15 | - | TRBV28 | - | TGTGCCAGCAGTCTCGGCGGACAGAAAAATCAGCCCCAGCATTTT | CASSLGGQKNQPQHF
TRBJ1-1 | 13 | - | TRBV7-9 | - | TGTGCCAGCAGCTTAGGTTCCGGCACTGAAGCTTTCTTT | CASSLGSGTEAFF
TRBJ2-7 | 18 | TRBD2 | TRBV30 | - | TGTGCCTGGACCCAGGGGTGGACTAGCGGCGCTAATAACTACGAGCAGTACTTC | CAWTQGWTSGANNYEQYF
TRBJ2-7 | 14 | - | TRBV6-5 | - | TGTGCCAGCAGAGACCCCCTTGGGCGAGACGAGCAGTACTTC | CASRDPLGRDEQYF
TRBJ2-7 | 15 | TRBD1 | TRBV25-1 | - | TGTGCCAGCAGTGAATGCTGGGACAGGGGGCCCGAGCAGTACTTC | CASSECWDRGPEQYF
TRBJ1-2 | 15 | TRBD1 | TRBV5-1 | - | TGCGCCAGCAGCCCATGGACAGGGACTAACTATGGCTACACCTTC | CASSPWTGTNYGYTF
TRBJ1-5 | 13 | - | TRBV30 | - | TGTGCCTGGAGTTACGGTGGCAATCAGCCCCAGCATTTT | CAWSYGGNQPQHF
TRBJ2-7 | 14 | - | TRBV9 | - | TGTGCCAGCAGCGTAGTCCAGGGGCCGTACGAGCAGTACTTC | CASSVVQGPYEQYF
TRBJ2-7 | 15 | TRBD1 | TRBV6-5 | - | TGTGCCAGCAGCCATCTCGGGACAGGGCGCTACGAGCAGTACTTC | CASSHLGTGRYEQYF
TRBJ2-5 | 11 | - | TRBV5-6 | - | TGTGCCAGCAGTGAGAGGGGGACCCAGTACTTC | CASSERGTQYF
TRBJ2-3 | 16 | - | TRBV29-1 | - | TGCAGCGTTGAAGACTACGCAAACGATATCACAGATACGCAGTATTTT | CSVEDYANDITDTQYF
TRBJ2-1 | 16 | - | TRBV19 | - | TGTGCCAGTAGTCCAGATACCGGGTTCTCCTACAATGAGCAGTTCTTC | CASSPDTGFSYNEQFF
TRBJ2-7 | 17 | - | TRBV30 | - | TGTGCCTGGAGTGCCCTTGGGATTGGCTCGGGGTCCTACGAGCAGTACTTC | CAWSALGIGSGSYEQYF
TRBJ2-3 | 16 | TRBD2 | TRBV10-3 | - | TGTGCCATCAGTGGGGGGACTAGCGGAGAATCAGATACGCAGTATTTT | CAISGGTSGESDTQYF
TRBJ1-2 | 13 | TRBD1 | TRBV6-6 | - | TGTGCCAGCAGCAGACAGGGGAACAATGGCTACACCTTC | CASSRQGNNGYTF
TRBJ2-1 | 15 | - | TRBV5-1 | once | TGCGCCAGCAGCTTGGCAGGGCCCAGCCACAATGAGCAGTTCTTC | CASSLAGPSHNEQFF
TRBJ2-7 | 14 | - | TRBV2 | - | TGTGCCAGCAGTCCGAGCGGAGGGGGTAACGAGCAGTACTTC | CASSPSGGGNEQYF
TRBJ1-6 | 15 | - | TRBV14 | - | TGTGCCAGCAGCCAAGAGGGAACAGAGGCTTCACCCCTCCACTTT | CASSQEGTEASPLHF
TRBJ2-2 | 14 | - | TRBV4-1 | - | TGCGCCAGCAGCCAAGTCGGGAACACCGGGGAGCTGTTTTTT | CASSQVGNTGELFF
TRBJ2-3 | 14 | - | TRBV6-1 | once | TGTGCCAGCAGTGAAGGTGCGGCACAGTATACGCAGTATTTT | CASSEGAAQYTQYF
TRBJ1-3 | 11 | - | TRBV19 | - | TGTGCCAGTGAGTCTGGAAACACCATATATTTT | CASESGNTIYF
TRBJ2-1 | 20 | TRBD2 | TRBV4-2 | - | TGTGCCAGCAGCCAAGATAAGGCTAGCGGGAGTTTGGGGACCTACAATGAGCAGTTCTTC | CASSQDKASGSLGTYNEQFF